Given below is one TCR beta chain in context. The data originate from a study of T cells of healthy individuals. Per germline, CDR1 ENHRY and CDR2 SYGVKD. CDR3 length equals 15 residues. Germline trimming cut 6 bases from V and 6 bases from J; bases unmatched to any gene: 13. TCRdb fed the 5' RACE reads into MiXCR, producing one record per CDR3 protein. The table has 63,000 or so distinct CDR3 sequences, under 20% seen once; the top ten hold about 4.3%. This chain joins TRBV10-3 and TRBJ2-5; 7 positions agree with TRBD2. The sequence was collected from a human donor in good health. In DNA, the CDR3 is TGTGCCATCAGGGAGGCGGGGGTAACGGAACAGACCCAGTACTTC. It yields the protein CAIREAGVTEQTQYF.